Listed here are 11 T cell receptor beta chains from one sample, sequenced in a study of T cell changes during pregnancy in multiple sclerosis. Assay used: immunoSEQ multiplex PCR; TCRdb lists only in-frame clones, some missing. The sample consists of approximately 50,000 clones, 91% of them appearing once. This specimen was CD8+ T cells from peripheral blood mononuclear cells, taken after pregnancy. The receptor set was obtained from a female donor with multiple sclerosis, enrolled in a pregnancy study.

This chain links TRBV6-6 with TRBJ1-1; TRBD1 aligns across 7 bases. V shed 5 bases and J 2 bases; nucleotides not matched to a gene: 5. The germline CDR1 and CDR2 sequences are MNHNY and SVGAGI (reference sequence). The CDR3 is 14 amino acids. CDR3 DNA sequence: TGTGCCAGCAGTGGCCCAGGGGGTAACACTGAAGCTTTCTTT. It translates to CASSGPGGNTEAFF.

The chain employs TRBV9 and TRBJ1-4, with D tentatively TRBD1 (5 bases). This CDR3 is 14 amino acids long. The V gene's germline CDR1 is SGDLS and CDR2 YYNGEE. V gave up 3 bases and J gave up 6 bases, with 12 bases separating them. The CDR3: CASSAGGEDEKLFF. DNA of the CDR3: TGTGCCAGCAGCGCGGGGGGGGAGGATGAAAAACTGTTTTTT.

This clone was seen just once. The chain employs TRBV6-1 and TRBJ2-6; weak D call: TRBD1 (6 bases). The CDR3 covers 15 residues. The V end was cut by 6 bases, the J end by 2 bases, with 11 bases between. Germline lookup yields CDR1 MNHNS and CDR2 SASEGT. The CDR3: CASSYREAGANVLTF. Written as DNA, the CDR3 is TGTGCCAGCAGCTACAGGGAAGCTGGGGCCAACGTCCTGACTTTC.

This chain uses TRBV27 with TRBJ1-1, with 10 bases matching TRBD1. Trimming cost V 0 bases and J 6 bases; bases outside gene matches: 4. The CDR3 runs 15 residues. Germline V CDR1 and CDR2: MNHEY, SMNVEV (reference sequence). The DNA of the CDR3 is TGTGCCAGCAGTTTATCGGGACAGGGGATCGCTGAAGCTTTCTTT. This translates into CASSLSGQGIAEAFF.

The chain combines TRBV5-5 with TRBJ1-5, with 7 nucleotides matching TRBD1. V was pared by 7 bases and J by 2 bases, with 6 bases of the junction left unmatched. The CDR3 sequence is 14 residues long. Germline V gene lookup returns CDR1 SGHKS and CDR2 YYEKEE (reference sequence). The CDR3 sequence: CASSRGIGNQPQHF. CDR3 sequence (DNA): TGTGCCAGCTCCAGGGGGATTGGCAATCAGCCCCAGCATTTT.

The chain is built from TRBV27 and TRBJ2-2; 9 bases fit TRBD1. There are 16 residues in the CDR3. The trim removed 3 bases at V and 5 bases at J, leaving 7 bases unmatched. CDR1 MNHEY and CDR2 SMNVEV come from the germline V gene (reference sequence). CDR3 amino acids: CASSLTGGLGTGELFF. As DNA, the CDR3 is TGTGCCAGCAGTTTGACAGGGGGTTTGGGGACCGGGGAGCTGTTTTTT.

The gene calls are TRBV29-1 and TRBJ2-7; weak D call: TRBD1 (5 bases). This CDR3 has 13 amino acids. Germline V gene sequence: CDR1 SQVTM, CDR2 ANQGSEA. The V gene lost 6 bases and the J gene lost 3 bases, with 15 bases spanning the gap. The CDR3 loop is CSVLSTGNYEQYF. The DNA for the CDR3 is TGCAGCGTCCTCTCTACAGGTAACTACGAGCAGTACTTC.

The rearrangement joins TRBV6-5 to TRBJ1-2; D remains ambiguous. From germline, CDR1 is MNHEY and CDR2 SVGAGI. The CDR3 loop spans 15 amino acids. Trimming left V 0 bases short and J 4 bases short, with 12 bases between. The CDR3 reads CASSYSNSPLYGYTF. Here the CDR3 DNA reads TGTGCCAGCAGTTACTCGAATAGCCCTCTCTATGGCTACACCTTC.

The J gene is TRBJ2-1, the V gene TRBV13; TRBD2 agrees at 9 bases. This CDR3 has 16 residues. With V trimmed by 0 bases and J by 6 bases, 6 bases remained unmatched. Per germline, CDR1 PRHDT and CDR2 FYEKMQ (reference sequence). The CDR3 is CASSLGVAGGVNEQFF. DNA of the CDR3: TGTGCCAGCAGCTTAGGCGTTGCGGGGGGGGTCAATGAGCAGTTCTTC.

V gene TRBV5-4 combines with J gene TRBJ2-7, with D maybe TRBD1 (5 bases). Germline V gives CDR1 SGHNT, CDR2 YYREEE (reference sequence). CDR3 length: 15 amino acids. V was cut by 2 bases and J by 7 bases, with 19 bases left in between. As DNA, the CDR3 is TGTGCCAGCAGCTTAAATAACAGGTCACCCCTGGAGCAGTACTTC. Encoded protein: CASSLNNRSPLEQYF.

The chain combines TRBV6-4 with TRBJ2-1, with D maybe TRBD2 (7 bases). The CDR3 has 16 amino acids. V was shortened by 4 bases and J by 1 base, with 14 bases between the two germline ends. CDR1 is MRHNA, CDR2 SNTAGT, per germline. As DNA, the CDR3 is TGTGCCAGCAGTGGGGGGGGCGGGGGATCCTACAATGAGCAGTTCTTC. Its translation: CASSGGGGGSYNEQFF.